This record looks at one TCR beta chain sequence and its context. This clonotype was picked up a small number of times. No antigen is known for it. No base quality information exists; no much larger clone differs at one position. The TCR beta CDR3 regions were amplified from the RNA transcripts. The first round of RT-PCR for the TCR CDR3 was performed with the HTBI primer set and the Qiagen OneStep RT-PCR kit. A second multiplex PCR round built the libraries, followed by size selection and purification. The libraries were sequenced on an Illumina HiSeq2000 using paired-end 100 bp reads. The paper's data handling went like this. SOAPnuke was used to process the raw data, with reads discarded if the reads contained adapters or uncalled bases, had a mean Phred below 15, or lacked an exact constant-primer or identifier match. High-quality paired reads were merged with COPE v1.2.5, and unique nucleotide sequences were defined as clonotypes. MiTCR v1.1 was used to align the clonotypes against IMGT TRBV, TRBD and TRBJ reference segments. Only V-J combinations with frequency above 0.0001, covering roughly 99% of repertoires, were analysed. The TCS score was defined as the ratio of F50 (clonal expansion) to E x V (chaos), calculated using BLOSUM62-based TCRdist between CDR3 peptides within each V-J. Welch's t-statistics and random forest reduced roughly 500 V-J features to fewer than 15, which were used in a naive Bayes classifier (R e1071). In-frame beta chains were kept once TCRdb had trimmed the public reads at Q25 with fastp and called clones with MiXCR. Identical CDR3 proteins give one entry, which carries the most common genes and DNA. TCRdb's processing, not the authors', yielded these V and J calls. Counted in this sample were approximately 330,000 distinct CDR3 sequences; 15% to 20% of them appeared once. The biggest ten clones account for less than 65% of the sample.

The sample comes from a study of T cells in Graves' hyperthyroidism and ophthalmopathy (dated by TCRdb to between 2018 and 2020). Regarding the research as a whole: Peripheral blood was collected at initial diagnosis, before any treatment. A discovery cohort of about a hundred patients, roughly 45 with Graves' ophthalmopathy and about 58 with stable Graves' hyperthyroidism, was used to find distinguishing TCR V-J signatures. An independent validation cohort of 18 to 20 hyperthyroidism patients and about 16 patients who later progressed to ophthalmopathy tested prospective prediction of ophthalmopathy. The 85 to 100 discovery patients were divided at random into training and test sets in a 7:3 ratio. Thyroid tissue and blood T-cell repertoires from about six Graves' hyperthyroidism patients were also compared in the study. After blood sampling, hyperthyroidism patients were treated with methimazole at a starting dose of 30 mg daily, and ophthalmopathy patients were treated with high-dose intravenous methylprednisolone. The paper describes TCR Vbeta CDR3 sequencing of around 130 peripheral blood samples, made up of approximately 40 ophthalmopathy patients, around 73 hyperthyroidism patients and 17 progressor patients. The investigation overall reported the following: Sample size was not statistically predetermined, and blinding of investigators to group allocation was not performed. During validation, the model predicted progression to ophthalmopathy a median of about 6.3 months ahead of onset, with roughly 65% sensitivity and roughly 72% specificity. Most expanded thyroid clonotypes (frequency above 0.001) were also detected in blood, suggesting blood repertoires may reflect thyroid immune responses. A 13 V-J signature model separated ophthalmopathy from stable hyperthyroidism, with just over 85% sensitivity and 81.08% specificity in cross-validation and 80%/75% in testing.

Stable Graves' hyperthyroidism was defined as the absence of progression to ophthalmopathy over 18 months of follow-up. Hyperthyroidism patients were newly diagnosed, with disease duration under 2 months, and aged 18 to 65 years. Exclusion was applied to patients with uncontrolled infections, other autoimmune diseases, pregnancy or lactation. Clinical symptoms, serum thyroxine and TRAb, thyroid ultrasound, and orbital computed tomography formed the basis for the diagnoses. PBMCs were separated from roughly 10 ml of fresh peripheral blood using Ficoll-Paque density gradient centrifugation. Total RNA was extracted using Trizol reagent, and RNA quality was assessed on an Agilent 2100 Bioanalyzer. V is trimmed back by 4 bases and J by 4 bases, and the junction contains 6 bases that no gene match accounts for. From the cysteine up to the phenylalanine, the CDR3 has a length of 14 residues. Kept here is only the CDR3 DNA, which spans 42 bases and is read in frame from base 1. Via the germline V gene (reference sequence), CDR1 is GTSNPN and CDR2 SVGIG.

The TCR sequence derives from a woman aged 45 to 65 with Graves' hyperthyroidism. The sequence joins TRBV30 to TRBJ2-2; 7 bases in the junction line up with TRBD2. The sequencing sample was made of blood. The DNA sequence follows: TGTGCCTGGATAGGCGGGAGAGTCACCGGGGAGCTGTTTTTT. Its translation reads: CAWIGGRVTGELFF.